One sample yielded the 14 T cell receptor beta chains listed below, sequenced in a study of blood T cell repertoires in COVID-19. The data were produced by immunoSEQ multiplex PCR, yet TCRdb's version contains in-frame clones alone and is incomplete. This sample has 95,000 to 100,000 clones, with around 93% found just once. The specimen sequenced was peripheral blood. These receptors originate from a man aged 45-60 years with acute or convalescent COVID-19.

The rearrangement joins TRBV21-1 to TRBJ2-3; the table gives TRBD2 as D, unverified against the DNA. TRBV21-1 is designated a pseudogene. The CDR3 totals 17 residues. The CDR3 loop is CASSKGFEGGGTDTQYF. In DNA, the CDR3 is TGTGCCAGCAGCAAAGGGTTTGAGGGAGGAGGCACAGATACGCAGTATTTT.

This chain connects TRBV13 to TRBJ2-5, with 11 bases that match TRBD2. The V and J ends lost 5 bases and 2 bases, in that order; junction bases with no gene match: 7. This CDR3 has 16 amino acids. From germline, CDR1 is PRHDT and CDR2 FYEKMQ (reference sequence). CDR3 region: CASSIPGTSGQETQYF. In nucleotides, the CDR3 is TGTGCCAGCAGCATCCCCGGGACTAGCGGTCAAGAGACCCAGTACTTC.

This clone was recorded at least ten times. The chain joins TRBV2 to TRBJ1-6, with D hard to call. The ends were cut back, 6 bases at V and 3 bases at J, with 9 bases in the middle. The CDR3 consists of 14 residues. Germline CDR1 reads SNHLY; CDR2 reads FYNNEI. CDR3 DNA sequence: TGTGCCAGCAGGAACCGGGGCTATAATTCACCCCTCCACTTT. This encodes CASRNRGYNSPLHF.

The CDR3 protein is CASSPRRQRNEKLFF. CDR3 nucleotides: TGTGCCAGCTCACCACGGCGACAGCGTAATGAAAAACTGTTTTTT. This chain connects TRBV18 to TRBJ1-4, with D possibly matching TRBD1 (5 bases). The CDR3 has 15 amino acids. V dropped 1 base and J dropped 4 bases, with 10 bases sitting between them. Germline CDR1 KGHSH, CDR2 LQKENI. Using reference TRBV18 and TRBJ1-4 for the parts outside the CDR3, the full variable domain is NAGVMQNPRHLVRRRGQEARLRCSPMKGHSHVYWYRQLPEEGLKFMVYLQKENIIDESGMPKERFSAEFPKEGPSILRIQQVVRGDSAAYFCASSPRRQRNEKLFFGSGTQLSVL.

The genes are TRBV6-5 and TRBJ1-4; tentative D call: TRBD1 (5 bases). Deletions cut 0 bases from V and 4 bases from J, with 12 bases between. Germline CDR1 is MNHEY and CDR2 is SVGAGI. The CDR3 totals 16 residues. CDR3 sequence: CASSYSEGLLNEKLFF. The CDR3 DNA reads as TGTGCCAGCAGTTACTCTGAGGGACTTCTTAATGAAAAACTGTTTTTT.

The chain is built from TRBV20-1 and TRBJ1-5; 7 bases match TRBD1. Germline-derived CDR1 and CDR2 are DFQATT and SNEGSKA (reference sequence). Germline trimming cut 3 bases from V and 0 bases from J; bases unmatched to any gene: 5. The CDR3 length is 15 residues. The CDR3 region has the DNA TGCAGTGCTAGTAAGTCAGGGGGTAGCAATCAGCCCCAGCATTTT. Residues: CSASKSGGSNQPQHF.

The chain combines TRBV5-1 with TRBJ2-2, with 7 bases that match TRBD1. The V gene's germline CDR1 is SGHRS and CDR2 YFSETQ. The CDR3 sequence is 14 residues long. With 0 bases clipped from V and 6 bases from J, the junction kept 2 bases outside the gene matches. The CDR3 loop reads CASSLGQGPGELFF. The CDR3 DNA reads TGCGCCAGCAGCTTGGGACAGGGTCCCGGGGAGCTGTTTTTT.

This sequence joins TRBV19 and TRBJ1-5, with 10 nucleotides matching TRBD1. This CDR3 is built from 15 residues. J was trimmed by 7 bases and V by 6 bases; bases with no gene match: 9. CDR1 is LNHDA, CDR2 SQIVND, per germline (reference sequence). The CDR3 DNA is TGTGCCAGTAGAGCTTTCTTGGGACAGGGGCAGCCCCAGCATTTT. This gives the protein CASRAFLGQGQPQHF. Supplemented by reference TRBV19 and TRBJ1-5, the full variable domain reads DGGITQSPKYLFRKEGQNVTLSCEQNLNHDAMYWYRQDPGQGLRLIYYSQIVNDFQKGDIAEGYSVSREKKESFPLTVTSAQKNPTAFYLCASRAFLGQGQPQHFGDGTRLSIL.

The V gene is TRBV30, the J gene TRBJ1-1, with 8 nucleotides matching TRBD1. The J segment lost 0 bases and the V segment lost 2 bases, leaving 8 bases of the junction unmatched. Germline loops: CDR1 GTSNPN, CDR2 SVGIG (reference sequence). The CDR3 loop spans 16 amino acids. The CDR3 is CAWSTRTGTMNTEAFF. In DNA form, the CDR3 reads TGTGCCTGGAGTACACGGACAGGGACAATGAACACTGAAGCTTTCTTT.

The chain employs TRBV7-6 and TRBJ1-1; D remains ambiguous. Germline loops: CDR1 SGHVS, CDR2 FNYEAQ. The CDR3 covers 14 residues. The V end lost 5 bases, the J end lost 1 base, and 11 bases lay between the germline ends. The DNA of the CDR3 is TGTGCCAGCAGCAACCACCGGGAGAACACTGAAGCTTTCTTT. Protein sequence: CASSNHRENTEAFF.

This clone was seen a single time. The chain has TRBV7-3 and TRBJ2-2; TRBD1 matches 8 bases. Losses at the gene ends were 3 bases for V and 4 bases for J; bases not matched to a gene: 4. Germline lookup yields CDR1 SGHTA and CDR2 FQGTGA. The CDR3 extends over 15 amino acids. CDR3 sequence reads: CASSFRQGPTGELFF. The CDR3 bases are TGTGCCAGCAGCTTCCGACAGGGGCCCACCGGGGAGCTGTTTTTT. Full variable domain (rest looked up from reference TRBV7-3 and TRBJ2-2): GAGVSQTPSNKVTEKGKYVELRCDPISGHTALYWYRQSLGQGPEFLIYFQGTGAADDSGLPNDRFFAVRPEGSVSTLKIQRTERGDSAVYLCASSFRQGPTGELFFGEGSRLTVL.

In DNA form, the CDR3 reads TGTGCCAGCAGTTTCGAGGGTTCGCAGCCCCAGCATTTT. This encodes CASSFEGSQPQHF. V gene TRBV12-3 or TRBV12-4 combines with J gene TRBJ1-5, with no clear D. Trimming cost V 3 bases and J 7 bases, with 10 bases left between them. The length of the CDR3 is 13 residues.

J is TRBJ1-1 and V is TRBV9; D gene unclear. The germline CDR1 and CDR2 sequences are SGDLS and YYNGEE. The CDR3 runs 14 residues. V lost 0 bases and J lost 3, with 9 bases in between. CDR3 bases: TGTGCCAGCAGCGTAGTCCAGGTGGACACTGAAGCTTTCTTT. Its translation is CASSVVQVDTEAFF. Supplemented by reference TRBV9 and TRBJ1-1, the full variable domain reads DSGVTQTPKHLITATGQRVTLRCSPRSGDLSVYWYQQSLDQGLQFLIQYYNGEERAKGNILERFSAQQFPDLHSELNLSSLELGDSALYFCASSVVQVDTEAFFGQGTRLTVV.

The chain joins TRBV13 to TRBJ2-1; 8 nucleotides align to TRBD2. The CDR3 extends over 16 amino acids. V was clipped by 9 bases and J by 0 bases; unmatched bases: 10. Looked up from germline, CDR1 is PRHDT and CDR2 is FYEKMQ (reference sequence). The CDR3 is CASAPRGGVSYNEQFF. For the CDR3, the DNA is TGTGCCAGTGCACCTCGGGGGGGCGTCTCCTACAATGAGCAGTTCTTC.